The 22 T cell receptor beta chains below were found in one sample sequenced in a study of T-cell memory formation after mild COVID-19. TCRdb processed the 5' RACE reads anew with MiXCR; each CDR3 protein has one entry. The table shows some 120,000 distinct CDR3 sequences, with 15% to 20% occurring only once. Material for sequencing was PBMCs or a T cell subset sorted from them (not recorded which). These TCRs come from a young man who had mild COVID-19 (a few samples of this study predate the infection). Cell type and time point are not known.

The chain recombines TRBV21-1 with TRBJ2-5; TRBD2, as called in the table, went unchecked against the DNA. TRBV21-1 is a pseudogene locus. The CDR3 runs to 18 residues. For the CDR3, the DNA is TGTGCCAGCAGCAAAACGGGTGGGGGACCGGGACTAGGAGAGACCCAGTACTTC. Encoded protein: CASSKTGGGPGLGETQYF.

The chain is built from TRBV4-3 and TRBJ2-1; no definite D call. CDR1 and CDR2 from the germline V gene are LGHNA and YSLEER. The CDR3 has 12 residues. V dropped 0 bases and J dropped 7 bases, with 4 bases sitting between them. CDR3 loop: CASSQDWNEQFF. In nucleotides, the CDR3 is TGCGCCAGCAGCCAAGATTGGAATGAGCAGTTCTTC.

This chain uses TRBV4-1 with TRBJ2-3; no clear D gene. The CDR3 covers 13 residues. From germline, CDR1 is MGHRA and CDR2 YSYEKL. Trimming removed 1 base at V and 4 bases at J, with 6 bases between. The CDR3 sequence is CASSQGTADTQYF. The CDR3 nucleotides read TGCGCCAGCAGCCAAGGGACCGCAGATACGCAGTATTTT.

This sequence joins TRBV10-3 and TRBJ2-7; D gene uncertain. Germline V CDR1 and CDR2: ENHRY, SYGVKD. CDR3 length equals 11 residues. Trimming pared 4 bases from V and 7 bases from J, leaving 8 bases between. The CDR3 DNA follows: TGTGCCATCAGTGCGAATGTAGAGCAGTACTTC. Its translation: CAISANVEQYF.

V and J are TRBV7-2 and TRBJ2-3, with 8 bases aligning to TRBD2. V gave up 3 bases and J gave up 0 bases; unmatched junction bases: 8. The germline V gene has CDR1 SGHTA and CDR2 FQGNSA. This CDR3 has 17 amino acids. The CDR3 loop reads CASSFGAAGGSTDTQYF. Written as DNA, the CDR3 is TGTGCCAGCAGCTTTGGGGCGGCGGGGGGAAGCACAGATACGCAGTATTTT.

The chain employs TRBV28 and TRBJ2-7; D is unclear. V lost 6 bases, J lost 0 bases, and 9 bases lay in between. Germline V gene sequence: CDR1 MDHEN, CDR2 SYDVKM. The CDR3 has 13 residues. CDR3 sequence (DNA): TGTGCCAGCAGGCTAAGCAGCTCCTACGAGCAGTACGTC. This translates into CASRLSSSYEQYV.

In this sample, this clonotype turned up a few times. The chain uses TRBV7-2 and TRBJ2-3, with D uncertain. The ends were cut back, 4 bases at V and 2 bases at J, with 7 bases in the middle. This CDR3 has 13 residues. Germline V gene data show CDR1 as SGHTA and CDR2 as FQGNSA. The CDR3 nucleotides read TGTGCCAGCAGCTCCCCGGCCACAGATACGCAGTATTTT. This translates into CASSSPATDTQYF. Full variable domain (outside the CDR3, taken from reference TRBV7-2 and TRBJ2-3): GAGVSQSPSNKVTEKGKDVELRCDPISGHTALYWYRQSLGQGLEFLIYFQGNSAPDKSGLPSDRFSAERTGGSVSTLTIQRTQQEDSAVYLCASSSPATDTQYFGPGTRLTVL.

This clonotype ranks as medium-sized. A read error may account for a junction end that differs from germline. The V call is TRBV5-1, the J call TRBJ2-5, with no clear D. The germline V gene encodes CDR1 SGHRS and CDR2 YFSETQ. CDR3 length: 11 amino acids. The CDR3 region has the DNA TGTGCCAGCAGCTCACAAGAGACCCAGTACTTC. Protein product: CASSSQETQYF.

V usage is TRBV4-1 and J usage is TRBJ2-7, with D unclear. The CDR3 length is 13 residues. Germline V lookup: CDR1 MGHRA, CDR2 YSYEKL. The V gene lost 0 bases and the J gene lost 3 bases, with 6 bases spanning the gap. As DNA, the CDR3 is TGCGCCAGCAGCCAAGACCGCGTCTACGAGCAGTACGTC. Translated: CASSQDRVYEQYV.

V is TRBV7-2 and J is TRBJ2-7, with 9 bases lining up with TRBD1. This CDR3 comprises 16 residues. CDR1 is SGHTA, CDR2 FQGNSA, per germline. Trimming at V came to 2 bases and at J to 1 base, leaving 6 bases not matched to a gene. CDR3: CASSLLGTGLSYEQYF. CDR3 nucleotide sequence: TGTGCCAGCAGCTTACTAGGGACAGGGTTGTCCTACGAGCAGTACTTC.

This clonotype was counted ten times or more. The chain recombines TRBV20-1 with TRBJ2-2; D possibly corresponds to TRBD2 (5 bases). Between the trimmed V and J ends, which lost 4 bases and 4 bases, there was a span of 13 bases. This CDR3 spans 14 amino acids. The V gene's germline CDR1 is DFQATT and CDR2 SNEGSKA (reference sequence). CDR3 DNA sequence: TGCAGTGCTACCGGTAGCGCTGTCACCGGGGAGCTGTTTTTT. Protein product: CSATGSAVTGELFF.

The V gene is TRBV5-6, the J gene TRBJ1-2, with D uncertain. V was clipped by 1 base and J by 0 bases, with 10 bases between them. Per germline, CDR1 SGHDT and CDR2 YYEEEE. The CDR3 totals 15 residues. CDR3 bases: TGTGCCAGCAGCTTGCTTGGCAGAGCTAACTATGGCTACACCTTC. Translation: CASSLLGRANYGYTF.

This clonotype was seen only a few times. The rearrangement uses TRBV5-1 and TRBJ2-5, with TRBD1 identical over 8 bases. The CDR3 loop spans 14 amino acids. Per the germline V gene, CDR1 is SGHRS and CDR2 is YFSETQ. The V segment lost 3 bases and the J segment 3 bases; nucleotides outside the gene matches: 4. In DNA, the CDR3 is TGCGCCAGCAGCTCCGGGACAGGCAAAGAGACCCAGTACTTC. Translation gives CASSSGTGKETQYF.

Ten or more counts support this clonotype. The chain links TRBV4-1 to TRBJ2-3; D not certain. V lost 5 bases and J 4 bases, leaving 19 bases between the germline ends. The CDR3 runs 16 residues. Germline values: CDR1 MGHRA, CDR2 YSYEKL. CDR3 nucleotides: TGCGCCAGCAGCGGAGACGGGTTCAGAGAGGCAGATACGCAGTATTTT. Amino acid sequence: CASSGDGFREADTQYF.

The CDR3 is CASSSGRSLEQYF. The CDR3 DNA sequence: TGTGCCAGCAGCTCGGGACGGAGCCTTGAGCAGTACTTC. This chain connects TRBV7-9 to TRBJ2-7, with D perhaps given as TRBD1 or TRBD2 (5 bases each). From germline, CDR1 is SEHNR and CDR2 FQNEAQ (reference sequence). Trimming stripped 4 bases from V and 7 bases from J, with 14 bases between. CDR3 size: 13 residues.

This clonotype was detected a few times. The V gene is TRBV3-2, the J gene TRBJ2-1; the D segment call TRBD1 is taken from the table without a DNA check. TRBV3-2 is a pseudogene segment. The CDR3 is 15 amino acids. The CDR3 spells CASSPGTGGLGEQFF. Here the CDR3 DNA reads TGTGCCAGCAGCCCCGGGACAGGGGGTCTGGGTGAGCAGTTCTTC.

The chain combines TRBV3-1 with TRBJ2-7, with D perhaps given as TRBD1 or TRBD2 (5 bases each). The CDR3 contains 14 residues. Trimming cost V 8 bases and J 0 bases, with 14 bases left between them. Germline CDR1 and CDR2: LGHDT and YNNKEL (reference sequence). For the CDR3, the DNA is TGTGCCAGCTCCAGAGGGACGGCCTCCTACGAGCAGTACGTC. Its protein product is CASSRGTASYEQYV.

The table lists this clonotype with many counts. J is TRBJ2-7 and V is TRBV7-2; no firm D call. Trimming took off 4 bases at V and 0 bases at J, with 10 bases between the two ends. Germline lookup yields CDR1 SGHTA and CDR2 FQGNSA. CDR3 size: 14 residues. As DNA, the CDR3 is TGTGCCAGCAGCTCCACAGCAGGCTCCTACGAGCAGTACTTC. Its translation: CASSSTAGSYEQYF.

This clonotype turned up a few times. The CDR3 does not close with the conserved phenylalanine or tryptophan, likely indicating a read error. The rearrangement links TRBV20-1 to TRBJ2-5; TRBD1 matches at 7 bases. V was clipped by 0 bases and J by 5 bases; unmatched bases: 12. The length of the CDR3 is 16 residues. Germline CDR1 reads DFQATT; CDR2 reads SNEGSKA (reference sequence). CDR3 in amino acids: CSARDPGGQTAETQYL. CDR3 bases: TGCAGTGCTAGAGACCCTGGGGGACAGACGGCGGAGACCCAGTACCTC.

The rearrangement joins TRBV5-1 to TRBJ2-7; TRBD1 matches at 9 bases. The CDR3 extends over 16 amino acids. Per the germline V gene, CDR1 is SGHRS and CDR2 is YFSETQ. The J segment lost 11 bases and the V segment lost 4 bases, leaving 19 bases of the junction unmatched. The chain's CDR3 is CASSRGGDRVLYGEYF. DNA of the CDR3: TGCGCCAGCAGCCGGGGCGGGGACAGGGTCCTCTACGGGGAGTACTTC.

This clonotype was counted only a few times. In DNA form, the CDR3 reads TGTGCCAGCAGTCGGGCCGGGACGGCGTCCTACGAGCAGTACGTC. Its protein product is CASSRAGTASYEQYV. This sequence joins TRBV28 and TRBJ2-7; TRBD1 or TRBD2 may be the D gene (5 bases each). CDR1 MDHEN and CDR2 SYDVKM come from the germline V gene. Deletions cut 5 bases from V and 1 base from J, with 15 bases between. The CDR3 contains 15 residues.

This rearrangement joins TRBV3-1 to TRBJ2-5; possible D gene TRBD2, 6 bases. CDR1 LGHDT and CDR2 YNNKEL come from the germline V gene (reference sequence). There are 14 residues in the CDR3. V gave up 6 bases and J gave up 4 bases, with 15 bases separating them. The CDR3 region has the DNA TGTGCCAGCAGACTCACTAGCATGCGAGAGACCCAGTACTTC. The encoded protein is CASRLTSMRETQYF.